The 21 T cell receptor beta chains reported below all come from one sample, sequenced in a study of blood T cell repertoires in COVID-19. The data were produced by immunoSEQ multiplex PCR, yet TCRdb's version contains in-frame clones alone and is incomplete. The sample has around 210,000 clones; over 75% are singletons. Sequencing was done on a sample of peripheral blood. These receptors were collected from a man aged 45-65 years with COVID-19, enrolled during active disease.

This sequence joins TRBV6-5 and TRBJ1-1, with D hard to call. Trimming stripped 5 bases from V and 5 bases from J, with 6 bases between. The CDR3 runs to 11 residues. Germline values: CDR1 MNHEY, CDR2 SVGAGI. CDR3 coding DNA: TGTGCCAGCAGTCCGGGGACTGAAGCTTTCTTT. Translating gives CASSPGTEAFF.

This clone was seen a few times. The genes are TRBV5-1 and TRBJ1-6, with TRBD1 matching over 8 bases. V was pared by 3 bases and J by 7 bases, with 6 bases of the junction left unmatched. From germline, CDR1 is SGHRS and CDR2 YFSETQ. The CDR3 runs to 15 residues. The CDR3 nucleotides are TGCGCCAGCAGCTCTCAGGGGGCAGTGAATTCACCCCTCCACTTT. Amino acid sequence: CASSSQGAVNSPLHF.

The chain uses TRBV30 and TRBJ2-2; 8 bases are shared with TRBD2. V was clipped by 6 bases and J by 4 bases; unmatched bases: 10. The CDR3 loop spans 15 amino acids. The V gene's germline CDR1 is GTSNPN and CDR2 SVGIG (reference sequence). CDR3 in DNA: TGTGCCTGCCGGGGGGGCGGTGGTAGCACCGGGGAGCTGTTTTTT. It is translated as CACRGGGGSTGELFF. The whole variable domain, remainder taken from reference TRBV30 and TRBJ2-2, is SQTIHQWPATLVQPVGSPLSLECTVEGTSNPNLYWYRQAAGRGLQLLFYSVGIGQISSEVPQNLSASRPQDRQFILSSKKLLLSDSGFYLCACRGGGGSTGELFFGEGSRLTVL.

The chain is built from TRBV27 and TRBJ1-2; 10 positions match TRBD1. J lost 0 bases, V lost 6 bases, and 7 bases had no gene match. CDR1 and CDR2 (germline): MNHEY, SMNVEV (reference sequence). This CDR3 is built from 16 residues. In DNA, the CDR3 is TGTGCCAGCAGCCCTGACAGGGGGCATACTAACTATGGCTACACCTTC. This sequence encodes CASSPDRGHTNYGYTF.

This chain connects TRBV18 to TRBJ2-5; the D is unclear. The CDR3 has 14 amino acids. Trimming shortened V by 4 bases and J by 2 bases, and 11 bases separated the two germline ends. Per germline, CDR1 KGHSH and CDR2 LQKENI. CDR3 loop: CASSQLSSQETQYF. The CDR3 DNA follows: TGTGCCAGCTCACAGCTCTCTTCGCAAGAGACCCAGTACTTC.

This clone was observed once. The chain links TRBV11-2 to TRBJ1-4; 10 positions agree with TRBD1. Germline V gives CDR1 SGHAT, CDR2 FQNNGV. Trimming cost V 5 bases and J 6 bases; bases outside gene matches: 3. The CDR3 is 14 amino acids. DNA for the CDR3: TGTGCCAGCAGCGCGGACAGGGGGGATGAAAAACTGTTTTTT. Amino acid sequence: CASSADRGDEKLFF.

The rearrangement joins TRBV14 to TRBJ2-1; D not certain. This CDR3 contains 13 residues. Trimming removed 5 bases at V and 8 bases at J, with 13 bases between. Germline V gene data show CDR1 as SGHDN and CDR2 as FVKESK. Here the CDR3 reads CASSTRPSDEQFF. The CDR3 DNA sequence: TGTGCCAGCAGCACACGACCGAGCGATGAGCAGTTCTTC. Full variable domain (rest looked up from reference TRBV14 and TRBJ2-1): EAGVTQFPSHSVIEKGQTVTLRCDPISGHDNLYWYRRVMGKEIKFLLHFVKESKQDESGMPNNRFLAERTGGTYSTLKVQPAELEDSGVYFCASSTRPSDEQFFGPGTRLTVL.

The chain is built from TRBV11-2 and TRBJ2-1; possibly TRBD2 for D (7 bases). V dropped 0 bases and J dropped 2 bases, with 8 bases sitting between them. The length of the CDR3 is 15 residues. Germline lookup yields CDR1 SGHAT and CDR2 FQNNGV. CDR3 sequence reads: CASSLEGGAYNEQFF. CDR3 coding DNA: TGTGCCAGCAGCTTAGAAGGGGGGGCCTACAATGAGCAGTTCTTC.

This clone was picked up a small number of times. This chain connects TRBV7-3 to TRBJ1-6, with 9 bases that match TRBD1. This CDR3 is built from 15 residues. The V gene end was trimmed by 4 bases and the J gene end by 10 bases; junction bases not matched to a gene: 8. Germline CDR1 and CDR2: SGHTA and FQGTGA. CDR3 bases: TGTGCCAGCAGCTCGACAGGGGGGCTTCGGTCACCCCTCCACTTT. This gives the protein CASSSTGGLRSPLHF.

This chain uses TRBV10-3 with TRBJ1-1; 7 bases line up with TRBD1. This CDR3 has 15 residues. V lost 0 bases to trimming and J lost 5 bases; unmatched junction nucleotides: 6. Germline CDR1 and CDR2: ENHRY and SYGVKD. The CDR3 loop reads CAISESYTGETEAFF. As DNA, the CDR3 is TGTGCCATCAGTGAGTCGTATACAGGGGAAACTGAAGCTTTCTTT.

This clone showed up just once. This chain links TRBV18 with TRBJ1-6, with no clear D. This CDR3 is 14 amino acids long. The V end lost 4 bases, the J end lost 6 bases, and 10 bases lay between the germline ends. Germline lookup yields CDR1 KGHSH and CDR2 LQKENI. CDR3 DNA sequence: TGTGCCAGCTCACAAGATGGAGCTAATTCACCCCTCCACTTT. This gives the protein CASSQDGANSPLHF.

The rearrangement uses TRBV7-2 and TRBJ1-2; D call uncertain. This CDR3 has 13 amino acids. V lost 2 bases to trimming and J lost 2 bases, with 6 bases between them. The germline gives CDR1 SGHTA, CDR2 FQGNSA. DNA of the CDR3: TGTGCCAGCAGCTTACTCGGGAACTATGGCTACACCTTC. This encodes CASSLLGNYGYTF.

V gene TRBV7-9 combines with J gene TRBJ1-6; D not certain. CDR3 length: 14 residues. V lost 5 bases to trimming and J lost 7 bases, with 12 bases between them. The germline V gene encodes CDR1 SEHNR and CDR2 FQNEAQ (reference sequence). The CDR3 reads CASSGLGGNSPLHF. CDR3 nucleotides: TGTGCCAGCAGCGGCCTAGGCGGGAATTCACCCCTCCACTTT.

This rearrangement joins TRBV24-1 to TRBJ2-2; 8 bases are a match to TRBD1. The trim removed 6 bases at V and 5 bases at J, leaving 4 bases unmatched. CDR3 length: 14 amino acids. Germline V gene data show CDR1 as KGHDR and CDR2 as SFDVKD. CDR3 in DNA: TGTGCCACCAGTATAACAGGGGGTACCGGGGAGCTGTTTTTT. Translating it yields CATSITGGTGELFF.

This clone was found a few times. This CDR3 is CASGGETGEAFF. The CDR3 DNA reads as TGTGCCAGCGGGGGAGAAACAGGGGAAGCTTTCTTT. This sequence joins TRBV2 and TRBJ1-1; D is perhaps TRBD1 (6 bases). In germline, CDR1 is SNHLY, CDR2 FYNNEI. This CDR3 comprises 12 residues. V was cut by 8 bases and J by 8 bases, with 15 bases left in between. The full variable domain, with the rest looked up from reference TRBV2 and TRBJ1-1, is EPEVTQTPSHQVTQMGQEVILRCVPISNHLYFYWYRQILGQKVEFLVSFYNNEISEKSEIFDDQFSVERPDGSNFTLKIRSTKLEDSAMYFCASGGETGEAFFGQGTRLTVV.

The chain joins TRBV7-8 to TRBJ2-5; TRBD2 is a possible D gene (6 bases). The V gene's germline CDR1 is SGHVS and CDR2 FQNEAQ. V was shortened by 5 bases and J by 7 bases, with 17 bases between the two germline ends. The CDR3 runs 14 residues. The CDR3 region has the DNA TGTGCCAGCAGCCCCGGTGCCAAGGGAGGGACCCAGTACTTC. Protein product: CASSPGAKGGTQYF.

This sequence joins TRBV7-9 and TRBJ1-5; no clear D. The CDR3 has 14 residues. Germline values: CDR1 SEHNR, CDR2 FQNEAQ (reference sequence). The germline V and J ends were trimmed by 3 bases and 2 bases, with 8 bases remaining between them. CDR3 nucleotide sequence: TGTGCCAGCAGCTTTGGGCCGGGCAATCAGCCCCAGCATTTT. Protein product: CASSFGPGNQPQHF.

CDR3 coding DNA: TGTGCCAGCACTTGGGACAGCATGAACACTGAAGCTTTCTTT. Translated, it gives CASTWDSMNTEAFF. This chain joins TRBV7-2 and TRBJ1-1; 7 nucleotides match TRBD1. The V and J ends lost 7 bases and 0 bases, in that order; junction bases with no gene match: 5. The germline V gene encodes CDR1 SGHTA and CDR2 FQGNSA. The CDR3 runs to 14 residues.

V and J are TRBV6-5 and TRBJ1-1; weak D call: TRBD1 (5 bases). Germline CDR1 reads MNHEY; CDR2 reads SVGAGI. The length of the CDR3 is 15 residues. V lost 0 bases to trimming and J lost 0 bases, with 8 bases between them. The CDR3 protein is CASSYSGPMNTEAFF. For the CDR3, the DNA is TGTGCCAGCAGTTACTCGGGGCCTATGAACACTGAAGCTTTCTTT.

The rearrangement uses TRBV5-1 and TRBJ2-1; D is unresolved. Trimming took 7 bases from V and 7 from J, leaving 12 bases between them. Per the germline V gene, CDR1 is SGHRS and CDR2 is YFSETQ. The CDR3 totals 12 residues. CDR3: CASSPVRNEQFF. The CDR3 DNA is TGCGCCAGCTCCCCCGTGAGGAATGAGCAGTTCTTC.

The rearrangement joins TRBV3-1 (or the pseudogene TRBV3-2) to TRBJ2-7; D call uncertain. The germline gives CDR1 LGHDT, CDR2 YNNKEL (reference sequence). V lost 3 bases to trimming and J lost 0 bases, with 3 bases between them. The CDR3 consists of 12 residues. The CDR3 DNA sequence: TGTGCCAGCAGCCAGTACTCCTACGAGCAGTACTTC. Translated: CASSQYSYEQYF.